This TCR beta chain is drawn from a study of blood T cell repertoires in COVID-19. Study background: Acute and convalescent COVID-19 samples came from the United States, Italy and Spain. Sample material is recorded as cDNA or gDNA derived from T cells, B-cell-depleted T cells, or PBMCs.

As handled by the study authors: Using reference gene primer amplification, nucleated cell counts were estimated. Sequencing was performed with immunoSEQ multiplex PCR; in TCRdb, only in-frame clones are kept and a portion is missing. Clone size and the V and J calls come from that table; the DNA yielded D and trimming. The sample gives a few hundred thousand clones, roughly 85% of which show up once; 1.5% to 2% is in the top ten. Everyone who took part was roughly 18 to 89 years old, and they came from about two dozen US areas. Germline CDR1 SNHLY, CDR2 FYNNEI. This CDR3 contains 15 residues. Trimming pared 3 bases from V and 5 bases from J, leaving 17 bases between.

Sequencing was carried out using PBMCs or T cells enriched from blood (not recorded which). This sequence originates from a woman aged 45-59 years who had recovered from COVID-19. The genes are TRBV2 and TRBJ2-7, with D perhaps TRBD2 (6 bases). This CDR3 is CASSEGWGGLDEQYF. CDR3 DNA: TGTGCCAGCAGTGAGGGGTGGGGAGGTCTGGACGAGCAGTACTTC.